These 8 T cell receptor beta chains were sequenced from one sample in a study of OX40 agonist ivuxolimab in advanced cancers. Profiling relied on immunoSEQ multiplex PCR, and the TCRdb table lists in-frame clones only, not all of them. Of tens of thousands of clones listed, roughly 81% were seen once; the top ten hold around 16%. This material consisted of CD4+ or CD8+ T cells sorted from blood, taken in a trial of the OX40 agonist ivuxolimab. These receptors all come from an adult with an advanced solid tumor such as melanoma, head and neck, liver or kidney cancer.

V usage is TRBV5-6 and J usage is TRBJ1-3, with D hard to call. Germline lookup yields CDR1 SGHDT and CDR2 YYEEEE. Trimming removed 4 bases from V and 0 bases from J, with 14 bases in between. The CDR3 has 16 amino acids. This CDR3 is CASSPDSVVSGNTIYF. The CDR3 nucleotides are TGTGCCAGCAGCCCTGATAGTGTCGTCTCTGGAAACACCATATATTTT. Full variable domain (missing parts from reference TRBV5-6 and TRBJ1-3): DAGVTQSPTHLIKTRGQQVTLRCSPKSGHDTVSWYQQALGQGPQFIFQYYEEEERQRGNFPDRFSGHQFPNYSSELNVNALLLGDSALYLCASSPDSVVSGNTIYFGEGSWLTVV.

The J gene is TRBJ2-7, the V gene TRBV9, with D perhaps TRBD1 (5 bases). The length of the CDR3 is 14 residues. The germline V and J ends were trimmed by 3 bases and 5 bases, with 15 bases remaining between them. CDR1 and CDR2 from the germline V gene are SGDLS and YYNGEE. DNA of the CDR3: TGTGCCAGCAGCGCCCGTTATGCCAGGGACGAGCAGTACTTC. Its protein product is CASSARYARDEQYF. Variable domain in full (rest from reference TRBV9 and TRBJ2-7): DSGVTQTPKHLITATGQRVTLRCSPRSGDLSVYWYQQSLDQGLQFLIQYYNGEERAKGNILERFSAQQFPDLHSELNLSSLELGDSALYFCASSARYARDEQYFGPGTRLTVT.

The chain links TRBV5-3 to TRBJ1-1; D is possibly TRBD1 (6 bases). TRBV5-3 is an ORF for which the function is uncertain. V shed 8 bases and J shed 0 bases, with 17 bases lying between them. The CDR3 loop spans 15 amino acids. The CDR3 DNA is TGTGCCAGCATACCGGGACACCGAATGAACACTGAAGCTTTCTTT. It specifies CASIPGHRMNTEAFF.

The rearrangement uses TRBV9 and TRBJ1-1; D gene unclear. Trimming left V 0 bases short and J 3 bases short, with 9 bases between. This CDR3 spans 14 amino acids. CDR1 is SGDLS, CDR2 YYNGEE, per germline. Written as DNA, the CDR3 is TGTGCCAGCAGCGTAGCTAGGGAGGACACTGAAGCTTTCTTT. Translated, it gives CASSVAREDTEAFF. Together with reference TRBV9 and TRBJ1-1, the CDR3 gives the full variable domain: DSGVTQTPKHLITATGQRVTLRCSPRSGDLSVYWYQQSLDQGLQFLIQYYNGEERAKGNILERFSAQQFPDLHSELNLSSLELGDSALYFCASSVAREDTEAFFGQGTRLTVV.

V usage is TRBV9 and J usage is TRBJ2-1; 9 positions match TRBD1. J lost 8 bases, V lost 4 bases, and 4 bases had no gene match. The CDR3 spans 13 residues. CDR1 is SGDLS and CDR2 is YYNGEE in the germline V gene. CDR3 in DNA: TGTGCCAGCAGCTCGGACAGGGGTGATGAGCAGTTCTTC. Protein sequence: CASSSDRGDEQFF.

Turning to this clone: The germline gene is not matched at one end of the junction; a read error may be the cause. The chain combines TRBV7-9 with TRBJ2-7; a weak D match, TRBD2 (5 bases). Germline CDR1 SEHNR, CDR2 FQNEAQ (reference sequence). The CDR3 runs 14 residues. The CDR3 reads CASSLDEAGWEPVF. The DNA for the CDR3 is TGTGCCAGCAGCTTAGATGAGGCCGGTTGGGAGCCTGTCTTC.

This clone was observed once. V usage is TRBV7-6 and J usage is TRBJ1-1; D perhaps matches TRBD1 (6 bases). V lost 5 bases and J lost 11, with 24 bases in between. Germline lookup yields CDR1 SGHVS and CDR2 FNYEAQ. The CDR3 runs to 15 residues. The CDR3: CASSPNQGHHLGAFF. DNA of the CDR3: TGTGCCAGCAGCCCAAACCAGGGGCATCACCTGGGGGCTTTCTTT.

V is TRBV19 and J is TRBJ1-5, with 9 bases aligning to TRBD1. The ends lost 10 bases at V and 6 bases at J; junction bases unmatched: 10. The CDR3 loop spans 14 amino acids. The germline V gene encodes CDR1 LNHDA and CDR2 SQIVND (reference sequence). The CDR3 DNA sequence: TGTGCCACCTGGGACAGGGACTTCAGTCAGCCCCAGCATTTT. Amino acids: CATWDRDFSQPQHF.